These 27 T cell receptor beta chains were sequenced from one sample in a study of T cell repertoires in cytomegalovirus infection. These receptors' antigens are unknown. A single record per CDR3 protein comes from TCRdb applying MiXCR to the reads. The sample contains about 830,000 distinct CDR3 sequences, 30% to 35% of which appear only once. Specimen: cultured CD8+ T cells from PBMCs, collected from culture after CMV antigen stimulation. These receptors originate from a human donor in good health (CMV status not recorded). Some clones in this sample may be carry-over from other donors' samples.

This clonotype was picked up a small number of times. This chain links TRBV20-1 with TRBJ2-1; no definite D call. The germline CDR1 and CDR2 sequences are DFQATT and SNEGSKA (reference sequence). Between the trimmed V and J ends, which lost 4 bases and 7 bases, there was a span of 20 bases. The CDR3 has 15 amino acids. CDR3 region: CSATRYSTFDNEQFF. The CDR3 nucleotides are TGCAGTGCTACAAGGTATTCCACCTTCGATAATGAGCAGTTCTTC.

CDR3 region: CASSLDLLTGAYNEQFF. CDR3 coding DNA: TGTGCCAGCAGCTTAGATCTCTTGACAGGGGCCTACAATGAGCAGTTCTTC. The V gene is TRBV11-2, the J gene TRBJ2-1, with 8 positions matching TRBD1. The CDR3 is 17 residues long. With 0 bases clipped from V and 2 bases from J, the junction kept 6 bases outside the gene matches. CDR1 and CDR2 from the germline V gene are SGHAT and FQNNGV.

The chain links TRBV6-2 or TRBV6-3 to TRBJ1-1, with a possible D match to TRBD1 (5 bases). V shed 8 bases and J shed 4 bases, with 17 bases lying between them. Germline V CDR1 and CDR2: MNHEY, SVGEGT. The CDR3 sequence is 14 residues long. This chain's CDR3 is CASAQLLGGTEAFF. CDR3 DNA: TGTGCCAGCGCTCAGTTACTCGGGGGCACTGAAGCTTTCTTT.

This clonotype appeared many times. This rearrangement joins TRBV7-2 to TRBJ2-4; unclear D gene. This CDR3 comprises 14 residues. V lost 5 bases, J lost 0 bases, and 8 bases lay in between. CDR1 SGHTA and CDR2 FQGNSA come from the germline V gene. CDR3 sequence reads: CASSEGLAKNIQYF. The CDR3 DNA reads as TGTGCCAGCAGCGAAGGATTAGCCAAAAACATTCAGTACTTC. The full variable domain, in which reference TRBV7-2 and TRBJ2-4 provide the parts outside the CDR3, is GAGVSQSPSNKVTEKGKDVELRCDPISGHTALYWYRQSLGQGLEFLIYFQGNSAPDKSGLPSDRFSAERTGGSVSTLTIQRTQQEDSAVYLCASSEGLAKNIQYFGAGTRLSVL.

This clonotype has more than one count but fewer than ten. The V gene is TRBV12-3 or TRBV12-4, the J gene TRBJ1-2, with D possibly being TRBD1 (5 bases). The CDR3 has 13 amino acids. Between the trimmed V and J ends, which lost 7 bases and 7 bases, there was a span of 16 bases. DNA of the CDR3: TGTGCCAGCACCCTCGTAGGGGAGGTTGGCTACACCTTC. This codes for CASTLVGEVGYTF.

This clonotype was seen just once. The rearrangement joins TRBV7-6 to TRBJ1-1; perhaps TRBD1 as D (5 bases). The CDR3 is 17 residues long. Germline V gene data show CDR1 as SGHVS and CDR2 as FNYEAQ. V lost 7 bases, J lost 0 bases, and 21 bases lay in between. CDR3 nucleotide sequence: TGTGCCAGCAACACTGACCTTAGGGGAAAACTGAACACTGAAGCTTTCTTT. Its protein product is CASNTDLRGKLNTEAFF.

The V gene is TRBV14, the J gene TRBJ1-6, with D perhaps TRBD1 (5 bases). Trimming took off 1 base at V and 10 bases at J, with 14 bases between the two ends. This CDR3 is 15 amino acids long. CDR1 is SGHDN and CDR2 is FVKESK in the germline V gene. The CDR3 coding sequence is TGTGCCAGCAGCCAAGCCCCTCGGGGGGTCTCACCCCTCCACTTT. Residues: CASSQAPRGVSPLHF.

The chain carries TRBV11-2 and TRBJ2-7; 8 bases are a match to TRBD1. This CDR3 is built from 15 residues. Germline V lookup: CDR1 SGHAT, CDR2 FQNNGV. With 1 base clipped from V and 5 bases from J, the junction kept 7 bases outside the gene matches. CDR3 nucleotides: TGTGCCAGCAGCTTAGGCAGGGGGCGCTTCCACGAGCAGTACTTC. It is translated as CASSLGRGRFHEQYF.

This clonotype occurred a few times. This chain joins TRBV24-1 and TRBJ2-1; 8 bases are shared with TRBD2. Trimming at V came to 5 bases and at J to 0 bases, leaving 14 bases not matched to a gene. Per the germline V gene, CDR1 is KGHDR and CDR2 is SFDVKD. CDR3 length: 19 amino acids. The DNA for the CDR3 is TGTGCCACCAGTGGGGGGGGGACTAGTGGGCTTAGCTCCTACAATGAGCAGTTCTTC. As protein: CATSGGGTSGLSSYNEQFF.

The V call is TRBV6-5, the J call TRBJ1-2, with a possible D match to TRBD1 (6 bases). The CDR3 spans 13 residues. Germline V gene sequence: CDR1 MNHEY, CDR2 SVGAGI. V was clipped by 5 bases and J by 6 bases, with 13 bases between them. The CDR3 reads CASSRGAYDGYTF. CDR3 DNA sequence: TGTGCCAGCAGTAGGGGGGCTTACGATGGCTACACCTTC.

Note on this clonotype: Germline and junction disagree at one end, which may indicate a read error. The gene calls are TRBV7-6 and TRBJ1-5; perhaps TRBD1 as D (5 bases). The CDR3 is 18 amino acids. Germline lookup yields CDR1 SGHVS and CDR2 FNYEAQ. The chain's CDR3 is CASSYGSTGNYSNQPQHF. DNA for the CDR3: TGTGCTAGCAGCTACGGTAGCACAGGAAATTATAGCAATCAGCCCCAGCATTTT.

This clonotype was observed many times. J is TRBJ2-1 and V is TRBV7-2, with D unresolved. V lost 3 bases and J lost 6, with 15 bases in between. This CDR3 has 15 residues. The germline gives CDR1 SGHTA, CDR2 FQGNSA. The CDR3 DNA follows: TGTGCCAGCAGCTTTGGGCTTTGGTCTGCCAATGAGCAGTTCTTC. It codes for CASSFGLWSANEQFF. The full variable domain, in which reference TRBV7-2 and TRBJ2-1 provide the parts outside the CDR3, is GAGVSQSPSNKVTEKGKDVELRCDPISGHTALYWYRQSLGQGLEFLIYFQGNSAPDKSGLPSDRFSAERTGGSVSTLTIQRTQQEDSAVYLCASSFGLWSANEQFFGPGTRLTVL.

About this clonotype itself: An end of the junction differs from the germline gene, which may be a read error. The J gene is TRBJ2-6, the V gene TRBV12-3 or TRBV12-4, with TRBD2 as a possible D gene (6 bases). The length of the CDR3 is 15 residues. The CDR3 sequence is CASSLEGSGTNVLTF. In DNA, the CDR3 is TGTGCCAGCAGTTTGGAGGGCTCTGGGACCAACGTCCTGACTTTC.

This clonotype was detected a few times. The V and J genes are TRBV11-3 and TRBJ1-1, with 8 bases identical to TRBD1. The ends lost 0 bases at V and 1 base at J; junction bases unmatched: 4. Germline V CDR1 and CDR2: SGHNT, YENEEA. The CDR3 loop spans 16 amino acids. This CDR3 reads CASSLDLTGENTEAFF. The CDR3 DNA sequence: TGTGCCAGCAGCTTAGACCTGACAGGGGAGAACACTGAAGCTTTCTTT.

In its sample, this clonotype was seen many times. This chain connects TRBV6-1 to TRBJ2-2; 10 bases map to TRBD1. The CDR3 covers 17 residues. Losses at the gene ends were 6 bases for V and 1 base for J; bases not matched to a gene: 8. CDR1 and CDR2 (germline): MNHNS, SASEGT. DNA of the CDR3: TGTGCCAGCAGATCCATTTGGGACAGGGGGAACACCGGGGAGCTGTTTTTT. Translating it yields CASRSIWDRGNTGELFF.

This clonotype was picked up a small number of times. The chain combines TRBV10-3 with TRBJ2-5; 9 nucleotides agree with TRBD2. The CDR3 length is 18 residues. The V gene's germline CDR1 is ENHRY and CDR2 SYGVKD. The V and J ends lost 2 bases and 6 bases, in that order; junction bases with no gene match: 16. CDR3 residues: CAISEARGGSGGPQTQYF. The CDR3 DNA reads as TGTGCCATCAGTGAGGCGCGGGGGGGGAGCGGGGGTCCACAGACCCAGTACTTC.

The chain has TRBV7-9 and TRBJ2-6, with 9 bases identical to TRBD1. Germline V gene data show CDR1 as SEHNR and CDR2 as FQNEAQ (reference sequence). The CDR3 length is 15 residues. V dropped 6 bases and J dropped 2; count of bases not matched to a gene: 2. DNA of the CDR3: TGTGCCAGCAGGGGACAGGGAGCTGGGGCCAACGTCCTGACTTTC. Protein: CASRGQGAGANVLTF. Full variable domain (missing parts from reference TRBV7-9 and TRBJ2-6): DTGVSQNPRHKITKRGQNVTFRCDPISEHNRLYWYRQTLGQGPEFLTYFQNEAQLEKSRLLSDRFSAERPKGSFSTLEIQRTEQGDSAMYLCASRGQGAGANVLTFGAGSRLTVL.

This clonotype showed up many times. This could be a read error, since a much larger clone is one nucleotide away. This sequence joins TRBV12-3 or TRBV12-4 and TRBJ1-1; D is undetermined. CDR3 length equals 13 residues. V shed 1 base and J shed 6 bases, with 9 bases lying between them. This CDR3 reads CASSLGEVAEAFF. The CDR3, as DNA: TGTGCCAGCAGTTTAGGGGAGGTTGCTGAAGCTTTCTTT.

This clonotype has at least ten counts. The chain joins TRBV12-3 or TRBV12-4 to TRBJ2-3; weak D call: TRBD2 (5 bases). V lost 7 bases, J lost 4 bases, and 9 bases lay in between. The CDR3 loop spans 12 amino acids. The CDR3 nucleotides read TGTGCCAGCACCTGGGGAGCAGATACGCAGTATTTT. Encoded protein: CASTWGADTQYF.

The chain joins TRBV13 to TRBJ2-4, with TRBD2 matching 7 bases. Germline lookup yields CDR1 PRHDT and CDR2 FYEKMQ (reference sequence). This CDR3 has 14 amino acids. After removal of 5 bases from V and 6 bases from J, the junction contained 7 bases not matched to a gene. CDR3 sequence (DNA): TGTGCCAGCAGCCCGGGACTAACTCGAAACATTCAGTACTTC. Its translation is CASSPGLTRNIQYF.

This clonotype was found a few times. This chain connects TRBV27 to TRBJ2-3; 9 bases are a match to TRBD2. Trimming took 6 bases from V and 4 from J; bases not matched to a gene: 14. CDR1 is MNHEY, CDR2 SMNVEV, per germline (reference sequence). The CDR3 loop spans 17 amino acids. Here the CDR3 DNA reads TGTGCCAGCAGCTTTACCCGGGAGCGGGGGGCCCCAGATACGCAGTATTTT. Protein: CASSFTRERGAPDTQYF.

This clonotype was detected many times. This chain connects TRBV7-8 to TRBJ1-2; 9 bases are a match to TRBD1. V lost 0 bases and J lost 2; bases outside the gene matches: 7. CDR3 size: 17 residues. Germline V CDR1 and CDR2: SGHVS, FQNEAQ. In DNA, the CDR3 is TGTGCCAGCAGCTTAGCGTTAGGGACAGGGCGGAACTATGGCTACACCTTC. Protein sequence: CASSLALGTGRNYGYTF.

This clonotype occurred many times. This sequence joins TRBV12-3 or TRBV12-4 and TRBJ1-5; no definite D call. CDR3 length: 14 amino acids. V lost 1 base to trimming and J lost 9 bases, with 13 bases between them. The CDR3 region is CASSLGKGLRPQHF. The CDR3 DNA reads as TGTGCCAGCAGTTTAGGCAAGGGTTTGAGGCCCCAGCATTTT.

Of note for this clonotype: A much bigger clone sits one base away, suggesting this may be a read error. V is TRBV7-2 and J is TRBJ1-6, with TRBD1 matching 8 bases. Germline CDR1 SGHTA, CDR2 FQGNSA. This CDR3 is 16 amino acids long. The CDR3: CASSKAGGLYNSSLHF. DNA of the CDR3: TGTGCCAGCAGCAAAGCAGGGGGCCTGTATAATTCATCCCTCCACTTT. The whole variable domain, filled in from reference TRBV7-2 and TRBJ1-6, reads GAGVSQSPSNKVTEKGKDVELRCDPISGHTALYWYRQSLGQGLEFLIYFQGNSAPDKSGLPSDRFSAERTGGSVSTLTIQRTQQEDSAVYLCASSKAGGLYNSSLHFGNGTRLTVT.

This chain links TRBV6-2 or TRBV6-3 with TRBJ2-1, with a possible D match to TRBD2 (7 bases). The CDR3 length is 15 residues. CDR1 is MNHEY, CDR2 SVGEGT, per germline. Trimming stripped 6 bases from V and 6 bases from J, with 18 bases between. DNA for the CDR3: TGTGCCAGCAGGGCTCGGGGGGCCCCAAGCAATGAGCAGTTCTTC. It yields the protein CASRARGAPSNEQFF.

V usage is TRBV5-5 and J usage is TRBJ2-7; the match to TRBD2 covers 7 bases. There are 14 residues in the CDR3. V gave up 0 bases and J gave up 3 bases; unmatched junction bases: 3. CDR1 is SGHKS, CDR2 YYEKEE, per germline (reference sequence). CDR3: CASSLVAGDYEQYF. CDR3 DNA sequence: TGTGCCAGCAGCTTGGTTGCGGGGGACTACGAGCAGTACTTC.

The chain carries TRBV28 and TRBJ1-2; perhaps TRBD1 as D (5 bases). V was cut by 6 bases and J by 8 bases, with 19 bases left in between. The CDR3 length is 14 residues. The germline gives CDR1 MDHEN, CDR2 SYDVKM. Here the CDR3 reads CASSSLPRGKGYTF. The CDR3 DNA reads TGTGCCAGCAGCTCCTTGCCCCGGGGGAAGGGCTACACCTTC.